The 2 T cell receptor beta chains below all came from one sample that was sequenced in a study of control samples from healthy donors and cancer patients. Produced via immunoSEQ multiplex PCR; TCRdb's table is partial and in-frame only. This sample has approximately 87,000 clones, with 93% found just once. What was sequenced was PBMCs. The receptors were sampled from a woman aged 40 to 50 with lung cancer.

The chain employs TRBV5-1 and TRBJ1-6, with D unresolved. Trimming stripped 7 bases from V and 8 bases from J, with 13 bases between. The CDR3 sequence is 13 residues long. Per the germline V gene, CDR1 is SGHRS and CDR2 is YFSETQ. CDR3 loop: CASRLSWDSPLHF. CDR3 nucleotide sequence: TGCGCCAGCCGACTGAGCTGGGATTCACCCCTCCACTTT.

CDR3: CASSTREEGYTF. For the CDR3, the DNA is TGTGCCAGCAGTACCCGGGAGGAGGGCTACACCTTC. The chain carries TRBV12-3 or TRBV12-4 and TRBJ1-2; unclear D gene. Trimming removed 5 bases from V and 8 bases from J, with 12 bases in between. This CDR3 region has 12 residues.